This passage covers 25 T cell receptor beta chains from one sample sequenced in a study of T cell responses to AZD1222 COVID-19 vaccine. Method: immunoSEQ multiplex PCR; TCRdb's copy keeps in-frame clones and lacks some. The sample comprises 180,000 or so clones, about 89% of which are singletons, and 1.5% to 2% rests with the top ten. This specimen was peripheral blood, taken on day 0 of AZD1222 vaccination. The receptors were gathered from an adult in good health.

V usage is TRBV4-2 and J usage is TRBJ1-2; D ambiguous. The CDR3 contains 15 residues. Per germline, CDR1 LGHNA and CDR2 YNFKEQ. Trimming pared 0 bases from V and 2 bases from J, leaving 10 bases between. In nucleotides, the CDR3 is TGTGCCAGCAGCCAAGATTTATCCGAGAACTATGGCTACACCTTC. Its translation is CASSQDLSENYGYTF.

This clone was picked up one time. The chain combines TRBV19 with TRBJ1-5, with 9 bases fitting TRBD1. Per germline, CDR1 LNHDA and CDR2 SQIVND (reference sequence). This CDR3 contains 15 residues. Unmatched junction bases numbered 3, after V lost 6 bases and J lost 0 bases. CDR3 nucleotides: TGTGCCAGTAGCAGACAGGGGGGTAGCAATCAGCCCCAGCATTTT. It yields the protein CASSRQGGSNQPQHF.

The J gene is TRBJ2-1, the V gene TRBV20-1; D not certain. Trimming shortened V by 3 bases and J by 9 bases, and 9 bases separated the two germline ends. Germline assignment: CDR1 DFQATT and CDR2 SNEGSKA (reference sequence). The CDR3 loop spans 11 amino acids. CDR3 residues: CSARAVVEQFF. The CDR3 DNA reads as TGCAGTGCTAGGGCAGTGGTTGAGCAGTTCTTC.

The V call is TRBV28, the J call TRBJ1-6; 9 bases agree with TRBD1. This CDR3 is built from 15 residues. The trim removed 5 bases at V and 5 bases at J, leaving 4 bases unmatched. CDR1 MDHEN and CDR2 SYDVKM come from the germline V gene. The CDR3 DNA reads as TGTGCCAGCAGTGACCGGACAGGGGATAATTCACCCCTCCACTTT. This translates into CASSDRTGDNSPLHF.

The chain couples TRBV5-1 to TRBJ2-1; TRBD1 aligns across 7 bases. The CDR3 is 13 residues long. CDR1 SGHRS and CDR2 YFSETQ come from the germline V gene. V trimming: 4 bases; J trimming: 4 bases; junction bases outside the gene matches: 2. The CDR3 here is CASSPGQYNEQFF. The CDR3 DNA follows: TGCGCCAGCAGCCCGGGACAGTACAATGAGCAGTTCTTC.

This rearrangement joins TRBV28 to TRBJ1-2, with D perhaps TRBD1 (6 bases). The CDR3 is 13 residues long. V lost 6 bases to trimming and J lost 4 bases, with 12 bases between them. Germline V gene data show CDR1 as MDHEN and CDR2 as SYDVKM. Here the CDR3 DNA reads TGTGCCAGCAGGCCCCAGGGGATCTATGGCTACACCTTC. Encoded protein: CASRPQGIYGYTF.

This chain joins TRBV27 and TRBJ2-3; D is unresolved. V dropped 6 bases and J dropped 5 bases, with 6 bases sitting between them. In germline, CDR1 is MNHEY, CDR2 SMNVEV (reference sequence). The CDR3 length is 11 residues. CDR3 nucleotide sequence: TGTGCCAGCAGGGCCGGAGATACGCAGTATTTT. Translated: CASRAGDTQYF.

The genes are TRBV7-2 and TRBJ2-7, with 10 bases matching TRBD2. The CDR3 extends over 16 amino acids. Germline V CDR1 and CDR2: SGHTA, FQGNSA. V lost 4 bases, J lost 2 bases, and 8 bases stayed unmatched. CDR3 amino acids: CASSSRTSGKPYEQYF. In DNA form, the CDR3 reads TGTGCCAGCAGCTCCCGGACTAGCGGAAAACCCTACGAGCAGTACTTC.

The rearrangement links TRBV2 to TRBJ1-5; no definite D call. CDR1 and CDR2 (germline): SNHLY, FYNNEI. The length of the CDR3 is 14 residues. The V end lost 7 bases, the J end lost 4 bases, and 14 bases lay between the germline ends. The CDR3 DNA follows: TGTGCCAGCACCGAGGACCTGGGGAATCAGCCCCAGCATTTT. Residues: CASTEDLGNQPQHF.

The chain uses TRBV5-8 and TRBJ2-1; maybe TRBD1 (5 bases). This CDR3 has 14 residues. Trimming shortened V by 0 bases and J by 8 bases, and 12 bases separated the two germline ends. Germline V gene sequence: CDR1 SGHTS, CDR2 YDEGEE. Here the CDR3 reads CASSLGQGNDEQFF. The CDR3 nucleotides read TGTGCCAGCAGCTTGGGGCAGGGTAATGATGAGCAGTTCTTC.

A few counts support this clone. The genes are TRBV9 and TRBJ1-2; D unclear. The CDR3 length is 13 residues. Germline CDR1 reads SGDLS; CDR2 reads YYNGEE. V lost 0 bases to trimming and J lost 0 bases, with 3 bases between them. The CDR3 sequence: CASSVGPNYGYTF. The CDR3 DNA reads TGTGCCAGCAGCGTAGGACCTAACTATGGCTACACCTTC.

V usage is TRBV5-4 and J usage is TRBJ1-6, with TRBD1 identical over 10 bases. Germline CDR1 reads SGHNT; CDR2 reads YYREEE (reference sequence). This CDR3 is 14 amino acids long. The ends lost 4 bases at V and 10 bases at J; junction bases unmatched: 5. The DNA for the CDR3 is TGTGCCAGCAGCGCCGGGACAGGGGTATCACCCCTCCACTTT. It yields the protein CASSAGTGVSPLHF.

The table lists this clone with a count of one. The genes are TRBV5-1 and TRBJ2-3; the D is unclear. This CDR3 has 12 residues. The V end was cut by 5 bases, the J end by 2 bases, with 6 bases between. Looked up from germline, CDR1 is SGHRS and CDR2 is YFSETQ. CDR3 nucleotide sequence: TGCGCCAGCAGGAGGTCCACAGATACGCAGTATTTT. Protein product: CASRRSTDTQYF.

This chain connects TRBV7-9 to TRBJ2-1; 11 bases are a match to TRBD2. Germline trimming cut 4 bases from V and 3 bases from J; bases unmatched to any gene: 2. Germline CDR1 is SEHNR and CDR2 is FQNEAQ (reference sequence). This CDR3 contains 15 residues. For the CDR3, the DNA is TGTGCCAGCAGCTCACTAGCGGGAGACTACAATGAGCAGTTCTTC. Translated: CASSSLAGDYNEQFF.

The chain has TRBV5-1 and TRBJ2-1; 8 bases agree with TRBD2. The CDR3 has 15 residues. V lost 5 bases and J lost 7; bases outside the gene matches: 11. Germline V gene data show CDR1 as SGHRS and CDR2 as YFSETQ. CDR3 sequence (DNA): TGCGCCAGCAGTATGCTAGCGGGCCAAGGAAATGAGCAGTTCTTC. Its protein product is CASSMLAGQGNEQFF.

This clone was seen a single time. The gene calls are TRBV19 and TRBJ1-5; 7 nucleotides match TRBD1. After removal of 3 bases from V and 7 bases from J, the junction contained 12 bases not matched to a gene. Germline V gene sequence: CDR1 LNHDA, CDR2 SQIVND (reference sequence). The CDR3 loop spans 16 amino acids. The CDR3 DNA is TGTGCCAGTAGTATGGTGGGGAGGGGGCAGGGACAGCCCCAGCATTTT. Translation gives CASSMVGRGQGQPQHF.

The rearrangement joins TRBV7-2 to TRBJ1-4; unclear D gene. The CDR3 is 15 residues long. Looked up from germline, CDR1 is SGHTA and CDR2 is FQGNSA. Trimming cost V 1 base and J 0 bases, with 6 bases left between them. CDR3 nucleotide sequence: TGTGCCAGCAGCTTAGTTGGGACAACTAATGAAAAACTGTTTTTT. Translation gives CASSLVGTTNEKLFF.

The chain employs TRBV5-1 and TRBJ1-4; D may be TRBD1 (6 bases). V was cut by 4 bases and J by 3 bases, with 16 bases left in between. The CDR3 is 16 amino acids. In germline, CDR1 is SGHRS, CDR2 YFSETQ. CDR3 in amino acids: CASSIQGDAANEKLFF. The CDR3 DNA follows: TGCGCCAGCAGCATACAGGGAGACGCAGCTAATGAAAAACTGTTTTTT. Complete variable domain (other parts from reference TRBV5-1 and TRBJ1-4): KAGVTQTPRYLIKTRGQQVTLSCSPISGHRSVSWYQQTPGQGLQFLFEYFSETQRNKGNFPGRFSGRQFSNSRSEMNVSTLELGDSALYLCASSIQGDAANEKLFFGSGTQLSVL.

J is TRBJ2-7 and V is TRBV10-3; 8 nucleotides match TRBD2. CDR1 is ENHRY and CDR2 is SYGVKD in the germline V gene. V shed 0 bases, J shed 3 bases, and the junction held 7 bases outside the gene matches. This CDR3 region has 16 residues. This CDR3 reads CAISESDAGGRYEQYV. The CDR3 DNA sequence: TGTGCCATCAGTGAGTCGGACGCGGGGGGCCGCTACGAGCAGTACGTC.

The V gene is TRBV7-8, the J gene TRBJ1-2; 7 bases map to TRBD1. The CDR3 spans 16 residues. Per the germline V gene, CDR1 is SGHVS and CDR2 is FQNEAQ. Unmatched junction bases numbered 10, after V lost 5 bases and J lost 1 base. For the CDR3, the DNA is TGTGCCAGCAGCGCCAACCGGGACAGAGATAACTATGGCTACACCTTC. Encoded protein: CASSANRDRDNYGYTF.

V gene TRBV2 combines with J gene TRBJ1-1, with 7 bases that match TRBD1. J was trimmed by 5 bases and V by 8 bases; bases with no gene match: 8. The CDR3 is 13 residues long. Germline lookup yields CDR1 SNHLY and CDR2 FYNNEI. The CDR3 DNA is TGTGCCAGCTTAGATCCCAGGGGGACTGAAGCTTTCTTT. As protein: CASLDPRGTEAFF.

This clone was counted a few times. The chain has TRBV19 and TRBJ1-3; D is ambiguous. Looked up from germline, CDR1 is LNHDA and CDR2 is SQIVND (reference sequence). The germline V and J ends were trimmed by 1 base and 0 bases, with 10 bases remaining between them. The CDR3 contains 16 residues. CDR3 sequence (DNA): TGTGCCAGTAGTATAGCCGGCAGACTCTCTGGAAACACCATATATTTT. Its translation is CASSIAGRLSGNTIYF.

The V gene is TRBV7-8, the J gene TRBJ1-1; D gene unclear. Per the germline V gene, CDR1 is SGHVS and CDR2 is FQNEAQ. V shed 4 bases and J shed 1 base, with 4 bases lying between them. This CDR3 comprises 12 residues. DNA for the CDR3: TGTGCCAGCAGCTCTAAGAACACTGAAGCTTTCTTT. It translates to CASSSKNTEAFF.

The sample holds one count of this clone. The chain combines TRBV9 with TRBJ2-7, with 10 bases that match TRBD2. Germline CDR1 is SGDLS and CDR2 is YYNGEE. V gave up 1 base and J gave up 6 bases; unmatched junction bases: 10. This CDR3 has 16 residues. This CDR3 is CASSVRLAGSRAEQYF. In nucleotides, the CDR3 is TGTGCCAGCAGCGTACGACTAGCGGGCTCACGAGCCGAGCAGTACTTC.

This rearrangement joins TRBV10-3 to TRBJ1-4, with 12 bases identical to TRBD1. With 2 bases clipped from V and 7 bases from J, the junction kept 2 bases outside the gene matches. CDR1 and CDR2 (germline): ENHRY, SYGVKD. CDR3 length equals 15 residues. CDR3: CAISEGDRGREKLFF. For the CDR3, the DNA is TGTGCCATCAGTGAGGGGGACAGGGGGCGTGAAAAACTGTTTTTT.